The 18 T cell receptor beta chains presented below share a single source sample, sequenced in a study of shared clonotypes between healthy human individuals. Sequencing used immunoSEQ multiplex PCR; TCRdb keeps in-frame clones, though not all of them. The sample consists of over 1.4 million clones, roughly 97% of them appearing once. The specimen sequenced was naive CD4+ T cells sorted from blood. The subset was: CD45RA+ positively selected. These receptor sequences come from a man in his thirties or forties in good health.

As regards this clone: This sample includes further DNA sequences coding for the same CDR3. The CDR3 region is CASSPLSNQPQHF. The CDR3 DNA reads TGTGCCAGCTCACCCCTTAGCAATCAGCCCCAGCATTTT. J is TRBJ1-5 and V is TRBV18; D not resolved. V was shortened by 3 bases and J by 0 bases, with 3 bases between the two germline ends. Looked up from germline, CDR1 is KGHSH and CDR2 is LQKENI. The length of the CDR3 is 13 residues. The complete variable domain, with remaining parts taken from reference TRBV18 and TRBJ1-5, reads NAGVMQNPRHLVRRRGQEARLRCSPMKGHSHVYWYRQLPEEGLKFMVYLQKENIIDESGMPKERFSAEFPKEGPSILRIQQVVRGDSAAYFCASSPLSNQPQHFGDGTRLSIL.

This rearrangement joins TRBV6-5 to TRBJ2-7, with D tentatively TRBD1 or TRBD2 (5 bases each). CDR3 length: 13 residues. V gave up 7 bases and J gave up 2 bases, with 12 bases separating them. The germline CDR1 and CDR2 sequences are MNHEY and SVGAGI. The CDR3 DNA sequence: TGTGCCAGCACCCGAGGGGCCCCCTACGAGCAGTACTTC. Encoded protein: CASTRGAPYEQYF.

This chain joins TRBV18 and TRBJ2-3; possible D gene TRBD2, 6 bases. The V and J ends lost 2 bases and 4 bases respectively, with 10 bases between them. This CDR3 region has 14 residues. Germline loops: CDR1 KGHSH, CDR2 LQKENI. CDR3 sequence: CASSPNGTPDTQYF. The CDR3 nucleotides read TGTGCCAGCTCACCAAACGGGACTCCAGATACGCAGTATTTT.

J is TRBJ2-7 and V is TRBV5-1, with a weak D call TRBD1 (5 bases). Germline CDR1 reads SGHRS; CDR2 reads YFSETQ. The CDR3 contains 14 residues. The V and J ends lost 4 bases and 0 bases respectively, with 11 bases between them. This chain's CDR3 is CASSGAISSYEQYF. CDR3 nucleotides: TGCGCCAGCAGCGGGGCGATCAGCTCCTACGAGCAGTACTTC. Full variable domain (remainder filled in from reference TRBV5-1 and TRBJ2-7): KAGVTQTPRYLIKTRGQQVTLSCSPISGHRSVSWYQQTPGQGLQFLFEYFSETQRNKGNFPGRFSGRQFSNSRSEMNVSTLELGDSALYLCASSGAISSYEQYFGPGTRLTVT.

This chain uses TRBV28 with TRBJ2-7; D uncertain. CDR3 length equals 14 residues. Germline CDR1 is MDHEN and CDR2 is SYDVKM. Trimming shortened V by 5 bases and J by 1 base, and 12 bases separated the two germline ends. CDR3 sequence reads: CASSPQFLSYEQYF. The CDR3 DNA reads as TGTGCCAGCAGTCCTCAGTTCCTGTCCTACGAGCAGTACTTC.

This clone was observed a single time. The V and J genes are TRBV28 and TRBJ1-5, with D unclear. This CDR3 is built from 14 residues. Germline-derived CDR1 and CDR2 are MDHEN and SYDVKM. V lost 3 bases, J lost 2 bases, and 8 bases lay in between. This CDR3 is CASSFAEGNQPQHF. CDR3 nucleotide sequence: TGTGCCAGCAGTTTTGCCGAAGGCAATCAGCCCCAGCATTTT.

The CDR3, as DNA: TGTGCCAGCAAGTTGGGGACAGGGGTTTCCTACGAGCAGTACTTC. Its translation: CASKLGTGVSYEQYF. V gene TRBV2 combines with J gene TRBJ2-7, with 10 bases matching TRBD1. The germline gives CDR1 SNHLY, CDR2 FYNNEI. This CDR3 contains 15 residues. Trimming cost V 7 bases and J 1 base; bases outside gene matches: 7.

V gene TRBV19 combines with J gene TRBJ2-2, with D unclear. The CDR3 loop spans 12 amino acids. The germline V gene encodes CDR1 LNHDA and CDR2 SQIVND (reference sequence). The V end was cut by 7 bases, the J end by 4 bases, with 7 bases between. The DNA for the CDR3 is TGTGCCAGTAAAAGGGTCACCGGGGAGCTGTTTTTT. This codes for CASKRVTGELFF.

V is TRBV20-1 and J is TRBJ2-1; D is undetermined. The CDR3 is made up of 11 amino acids. The germline V gene has CDR1 DFQATT and CDR2 SNEGSKA (reference sequence). Trimming left V 4 bases short and J 9 bases short, with 10 bases between. The CDR3 DNA is TGCAGTGCTACCGGAGTAGCTGAGCAGTTCTTC. It yields the protein CSATGVAEQFF.

The count of this clone is one. This sequence joins TRBV5-4 and TRBJ1-1; D ambiguous. CDR3 length equals 16 residues. Trimming pared 1 base from V and 0 bases from J, leaving 13 bases between. Germline V gene lookup returns CDR1 SGHNT and CDR2 YYREEE (reference sequence). The CDR3, as DNA: TGTGCCAGCAGCTTGTCTGTAGGGCGGGTGAACACTGAAGCTTTCTTT. It specifies CASSLSVGRVNTEAFF.

The rearrangement links TRBV29-1 to TRBJ1-1; possibly TRBD1 for D (5 bases). The V end lost 4 bases, the J end lost 7 bases, and 13 bases lay between the germline ends. The CDR3 covers 12 residues. Germline CDR1 SQVTM, CDR2 ANQGSEA. DNA for the CDR3: TGCAGCGTTGTTAGTCCAGGGAGTGAAGCTTTCTTT. Its protein product is CSVVSPGSEAFF.

The chain uses TRBV5-6 and TRBJ2-5; 11 nucleotides agree with TRBD2. The CDR3 spans 16 residues. Germline CDR1 SGHDT, CDR2 YYEEEE. Trimming removed 4 bases from V and 5 bases from J; junction bases left unmatched: 10. CDR3 residues: CASSKLAGALRETQYF. Written as DNA, the CDR3 is TGTGCCAGCAGCAAACTAGCGGGAGCTCTCAGGGAGACCCAGTACTTC.

The chain links TRBV7-2 to TRBJ1-3; D gene unclear. CDR1 is SGHTA, CDR2 FQGNSA, per germline. V was clipped by 5 bases and J by 4 bases, with 9 bases between them. CDR3 length equals 13 residues. The CDR3 coding sequence is TGTGCCAGCAGCACAAAGACGGGAAACACCATATATTTT. This encodes CASSTKTGNTIYF. Variable domain in full (rest from reference TRBV7-2 and TRBJ1-3): GAGVSQSPSNKVTEKGKDVELRCDPISGHTALYWYRQSLGQGLEFLIYFQGNSAPDKSGLPSDRFSAERTGGSVSTLTIQRTQQEDSAVYLCASSTKTGNTIYFGEGSWLTVV.

CDR3 protein: CASSTYEQYF. In nucleotides, the CDR3 is TGTGCCAGCAGTACCTACGAGCAGTACTTC. The V gene is TRBV6-1, the J gene TRBJ2-7, with D unclear. Trimming took off 5 bases at V and 2 bases at J, with 1 base between the two ends. This CDR3 has 10 amino acids. Germline V CDR1 and CDR2: MNHNS, SASEGT.

J is TRBJ1-5 and V is TRBV15; a weak D match, TRBD1 (6 bases). Germline CDR1 is LNHNV and CDR2 is YYDKDF (reference sequence). The CDR3 sequence is 18 residues long. Trimming shortened V by 3 bases and J by 0 bases, and 18 bases separated the two germline ends. CDR3 region: CATSRGRTAEYSNQPQHF. CDR3 coding DNA: TGTGCCACCAGCAGGGGTCGGACAGCTGAGTATAGCAATCAGCCCCAGCATTTT.

Concerning this clone: Distinct nucleotide sequences in the sample also encode this CDR3. V usage is TRBV9 and J usage is TRBJ2-7; TRBD2 matches at 14 bases. V shed 3 bases and J 4 bases; nucleotides not matched to a gene: 6. Looked up from germline, CDR1 is SGDLS and CDR2 is YYNGEE. The CDR3 consists of 16 residues. The CDR3 reads CASSEGTSGSFYEQYF. In DNA form, the CDR3 reads TGTGCCAGCAGCGAGGGGACTAGCGGGAGTTTTTACGAGCAGTACTTC.

V is TRBV6-1 and J is TRBJ1-1; D uncertain. CDR1 and CDR2 (germline): MNHNS, SASEGT. V gave up 5 bases and J gave up 2 bases, with 15 bases separating them. CDR3 length: 15 residues. The CDR3 region has the DNA TGTGCCAGCAGTCCTGGAGTGGGGATAAACACTGAAGCTTTCTTT. Translating it yields CASSPGVGINTEAFF.

The chain has TRBV28 and TRBJ2-5; no definite D call. V was shortened by 4 bases and J by 5 bases, with 8 bases between the two germline ends. This CDR3 spans 12 amino acids. Germline loops: CDR1 MDHEN, CDR2 SYDVKM. The CDR3 protein is CASSSLWETQYF. The CDR3 DNA reads TGTGCCAGCAGTTCCCTCTGGGAGACCCAGTACTTC.